The following is a T cell receptor beta chain sequence with its context. What it recognizes is unknown. The ends were cut back, 6 bases at V and 6 bases at J, with 18 bases in the middle. In germline, CDR1 is SGHTA, CDR2 FQGNSA. This CDR3 has 15 amino acids. The data derive from a study of cytomegalovirus exposure and HLA in healthy donors. Study-level results: HLA alleles were associated with 15,000 to 20,000 TCR beta sequences in a later analysis at 0.05 false discovery rate.

It was with 60 Vbeta and 13 Jbeta primers that the PCR ran. Assay used: immunoSEQ multiplex PCR; TCRdb lists only in-frame clones, some missing. The profile shows approximately 190,000 clones, around 86% of them singletons. The rearrangement uses TRBV7-2 and TRBJ2-1; D may be TRBD1 (5 bases). This clonotype was sampled from a woman aged 18 to 35 in good health and CMV-seronegative. The source material was PBMCs. The CDR3 protein is CASRPQDSIANEQFF. The CDR3 bases are TGTGCCAGCAGACCACAGGATAGTATCGCCAATGAGCAGTTCTTC.